The 3 T cell receptor beta chains presented below share a single source sample, sequenced in a study of control samples from healthy donors and cancer patients (dated by TCRdb to the early 2020s). Libraries were built with the immunoSEQ multiplex PCR assay. In its TCRdb copy, this immuneACCESS table keeps in-frame sequences only and misses some clones. Where compared with another copy, unresolved V genes explain less than half of these, and the others have no known cause. For this sample the table gives approximately 120,000 clones, of which over 75% were detected only once. The top ten hold 3.5% to 4.5% of the sample. The sample taken for sequencing was blood. The receptors originated from a human donor in good health. The donor label of this sample is uncertain.

This chain uses TRBV24-1 with TRBJ2-3, with TRBD1 matching 7 bases. This CDR3 contains 16 residues. The V and J ends lost 0 bases and 2 bases, in that order; junction bases with no gene match: 4. Germline V gives CDR1 KGHDR, CDR2 SFDVKD. CDR3 region: CATSDLGQALTDTQYF. The DNA of the CDR3 is TGTGCCACCAGTGATTTGGGACAGGCCCTCACAGATACGCAGTATTTT.

This clone was picked up a small number of times. The genes are TRBV7-9 and TRBJ1-6, with D unclear. Germline V CDR1 and CDR2: SEHNR, FQNEAQ (reference sequence). The CDR3 covers 13 residues. Trimming removed 1 base from V and 10 bases from J, with 8 bases in between. The CDR3 loop reads CASSLGGRSPLHF. The CDR3 DNA follows: TGTGCCAGCAGCTTAGGGGGTAGGTCACCCCTCCACTTT. Full variable domain (missing parts from reference TRBV7-9 and TRBJ1-6): DTGVSQNPRHKITKRGQNVTFRCDPISEHNRLYWYRQTLGQGPEFLTYFQNEAQLEKSRLLSDRFSAERPKGSFSTLEIQRTEQGDSAMYLCASSLGGRSPLHFGNGTRLTVT.

This sequence joins TRBV18 and TRBJ2-1; D tentatively reads TRBD1 or TRBD2 (5 bases each). Per the germline V gene, CDR1 is KGHSH and CDR2 is LQKENI. The CDR3 length is 15 residues. The V gene lost 5 bases and the J gene lost 7 bases, with 18 bases spanning the gap. DNA for the CDR3: TGTGCCAGCTCAAATCCCGAGGGGAACAAGAATGAGCAGTTCTTC. Protein sequence: CASSNPEGNKNEQFF.